This entry lists 27 T cell receptor beta chains sequenced from one sample in a study of T cells expressing NK-cell markers. TCRdb reprocessed the 5' RACE reads, keeping one entry per CDR3 protein, no DNA. The sample totals some 390,000 distinct CDR3 sequences. Sequences were obtained from blood T cells: a sorted CD56 or NKG2C T cell subset, CD4+ or CD8+ T cells, or bulk PBMC T cells (not recorded which). These receptors all come from a woman between 50 and 59 years old in good health.

The CDR3 spells CSAPDRGFGYTF. The chain joins TRBV20-1 to TRBJ1-2; as DNA is missing, the TRBD1 call by TCRdb cannot be tested. The CDR3 totals 12 residues. Germline CDR1 reads DFQATT; CDR2 reads SNEGSKA (reference sequence).

The CDR3: CAINGGGYEQYF. The chain has TRBV10-3 and TRBJ2-7; with no DNA, the TCRdb D assignment of TRBD1 cannot be verified. CDR3 length equals 12 residues. Per the germline V gene, CDR1 is ENHRY and CDR2 is SYGVKD.

The chain couples TRBV9 to TRBJ1-2; TCRdb designates TRBD1, a call that cannot be tested without DNA. Per germline, CDR1 SGDLS and CDR2 YYNGEE. This CDR3 has 16 residues. CDR3 sequence reads: CASSVEELGGLSGYTF.

CDR3 in amino acids: CASSPPQGGLFF. The chain recombines TRBV18 with TRBJ1-4. Germline V gene sequence: CDR1 KGHSH, CDR2 LQKENI. CDR3 length: 12 residues.

The chain is built from TRBV6-6 and TRBJ2-1; TCRdb gives TRBD1 as the D gene, but with no DNA this cannot be confirmed. The CDR3 covers 16 residues. The germline CDR1 and CDR2 sequences are MNHNY and SVGAGI (reference sequence). The CDR3 here is CASSYSGLPGYNEQFF.

This chain joins TRBV15 and TRBJ2-3; there is no DNA to check the TCRdb D call of TRBD2. Looked up from germline, CDR1 is LNHNV and CDR2 is YYDKDF (reference sequence). The CDR3 extends over 18 amino acids. The CDR3 region is CATSRTPGGLVGTDTQYF. The complete variable domain, with remaining parts taken from reference TRBV15 and TRBJ2-3, reads DAMVIQNPRYQVTQFGKPVTLSCSQTLNHNVMYWYQQKSSQAPKLLFHYYDKDFNNEADTPDNFQSRRPNTSFCFLDIRSPGLGDTAMYLCATSRTPGGLVGTDTQYFGPGTRLTVL.

The chain is built from TRBV25-1 and TRBJ2-5. Germline V gene data show CDR1 as MGHDK and CDR2 as SYGVNS. This CDR3 comprises 14 residues. The CDR3: CASSELRVQETQYF.

V usage is TRBV7-9 and J usage is TRBJ2-1; the TRBD2 assignment by TCRdb is unverifiable without DNA. Germline V gene sequence: CDR1 SEHNR, CDR2 FQNEAQ (reference sequence). This CDR3 is built from 15 residues. CDR3: CASSFGDFSYNEQFF.

The chain links TRBV5-1 to TRBJ2-3; TCRdb outputs TRBD2, but without DNA this stays unchecked. Per germline, CDR1 SGHRS and CDR2 YFSETQ. CDR3 length: 15 amino acids. Here the CDR3 reads CASSPLAGVVDTQYF.

The chain carries TRBV5-1 and TRBJ2-3. The CDR3 covers 16 residues. Germline CDR1 reads SGHRS; CDR2 reads YFSETQ. The CDR3 loop reads CASSLAGMTTPDTQYF.

The chain is built from TRBV29-1 and TRBJ1-2; with no DNA, the TCRdb D assignment of TRBD1 cannot be verified. Germline-derived CDR1 and CDR2 are SQVTM and ANQGSEA. The CDR3 contains 15 residues. CDR3 amino acids: CSADDGLHGRYGYTF. Full variable domain (outside the CDR3, taken from reference TRBV29-1 and TRBJ1-2): SAVISQKPSRDICQRGTSLTIQCQVDSQVTMMFWYRQQPGQSLTLIATANQGSEATYESGFVIDKFPISRPNLTFSTLTVSNMSPEDSSIYLCSADDGLHGRYGYTFGSGTRLTVV.

The rearrangement links TRBV11-2 to TRBJ1-6. The CDR3 is made up of 15 amino acids. Germline-derived CDR1 and CDR2 are SGHAT and FQNNGV. The CDR3 spells CASSLEGFGNSPLHF.

The rearrangement links TRBV15 to TRBJ2-7. The CDR3 is made up of 16 amino acids. Germline values: CDR1 LNHNV, CDR2 YYDKDF (reference sequence). The CDR3 loop reads CATSRDLRFGTYEQYF. Full variable domain (remainder filled in from reference TRBV15 and TRBJ2-7): DAMVIQNPRYQVTQFGKPVTLSCSQTLNHNVMYWYQQKSSQAPKLLFHYYDKDFNNEADTPDNFQSRRPNTSFCFLDIRSPGLGDTAMYLCATSRDLRFGTYEQYFGPGTRLTVT.

The rearrangement joins TRBV12-3 or TRBV12-4 to TRBJ2-1; TCRdb names TRBD2, which stays unverified in the absence of DNA. The length of the CDR3 is 19 residues. The CDR3 loop reads CASSMGTSGRISRDNEQFF.

This chain links TRBV3-1 with TRBJ2-5. The CDR3 runs 14 residues. The germline V gene has CDR1 LGHDT and CDR2 YNNKEL (reference sequence). The CDR3 protein is CASSRRTDGGTQYF.

The J gene is TRBJ1-1, the V gene TRBV19; the D call of TRBD1 rests on TCRdb alone, since no DNA is present to check it. The CDR3 is 11 residues long. Germline CDR1 is LNHDA and CDR2 is SQIVND (reference sequence). The CDR3 reads CASRKQGEAFF. Based on the CDR3 plus reference TRBV19 and TRBJ1-1, the full variable domain is DGGITQSPKYLFRKEGQNVTLSCEQNLNHDAMYWYRQDPGQGLRLIYYSQIVNDFQKGDIAEGYSVSREKKESFPLTVTSAQKNPTAFYLCASRKQGEAFFGQGTRLTVV.

The chain recombines TRBV12-3 or TRBV12-4 with TRBJ2-1; the TRBD1 assignment by TCRdb is unverifiable without DNA. This CDR3 contains 14 residues. The CDR3 spells CASSLGSDIAEQFF.

This chain connects TRBV12-3 or TRBV12-4 to TRBJ1-6. CDR3 length: 14 residues. CDR3 region: CASRPGYYNSPLHF.

J is TRBJ2-5 and V is TRBV6-5. Per the germline V gene, CDR1 is MNHEY and CDR2 is SVGAGI. The CDR3 is 15 residues long. This CDR3 reads CASSYYDRSKETQYF.

The chain has TRBV6-6 and TRBJ2-2; TCRdb picks TRBD1, but there is no DNA to check that call. Germline values: CDR1 MNHNY, CDR2 SVGAGI (reference sequence). The length of the CDR3 is 16 residues. CDR3: CASSYSLGQGREELFF.

The chain couples TRBV10-3 to TRBJ2-1. The CDR3 covers 13 residues. Per germline, CDR1 ENHRY and CDR2 SYGVKD. CDR3 residues: CAISDGYGNEQFF.

The V and J genes are TRBV25-1 and TRBJ2-6; TCRdb's D call, TRBD1, is unchecked because there is no DNA. The CDR3 loop spans 16 amino acids. Germline loops: CDR1 MGHDK, CDR2 SYGVNS. The CDR3: CASRGQGVSGANVLTF.

The chain uses TRBV3-1 and TRBJ2-1; TCRdb's D call, TRBD2, is unchecked because there is no DNA. The CDR3 spans 16 residues. Per germline, CDR1 LGHDT and CDR2 YNNKEL (reference sequence). The CDR3: CASSPTLAGAPNEQFF.

The genes are TRBV12-3 or TRBV12-4 and TRBJ2-1. This CDR3 comprises 13 residues. CDR3 amino acids: CASSLRANNEQFF.

The rearrangement links TRBV7-6 to TRBJ2-7; TCRdb selects TRBD2, and the lack of DNA leaves this call unchecked. The CDR3 extends over 13 amino acids. CDR1 and CDR2 (germline): SGHVS, FNYEAQ. The CDR3 region is CASSLVRESEQYF.

The chain recombines TRBV24-1 with TRBJ1-2; TCRdb proposes TRBD1, but this gene call is untestable without DNA. The CDR3 sequence is 13 residues long. Germline V lookup: CDR1 KGHDR, CDR2 SFDVKD. CDR3 sequence reads: CATSESGGYGYTF.

The chain uses TRBV11-2 and TRBJ2-1; TCRdb returns TRBD2, unconfirmable since there is no DNA. CDR3 length: 20 amino acids. CDR1 is SGHAT and CDR2 is FQNNGV in the germline V gene. The CDR3 is CASRPIPTSGRMGSYNEQFF.